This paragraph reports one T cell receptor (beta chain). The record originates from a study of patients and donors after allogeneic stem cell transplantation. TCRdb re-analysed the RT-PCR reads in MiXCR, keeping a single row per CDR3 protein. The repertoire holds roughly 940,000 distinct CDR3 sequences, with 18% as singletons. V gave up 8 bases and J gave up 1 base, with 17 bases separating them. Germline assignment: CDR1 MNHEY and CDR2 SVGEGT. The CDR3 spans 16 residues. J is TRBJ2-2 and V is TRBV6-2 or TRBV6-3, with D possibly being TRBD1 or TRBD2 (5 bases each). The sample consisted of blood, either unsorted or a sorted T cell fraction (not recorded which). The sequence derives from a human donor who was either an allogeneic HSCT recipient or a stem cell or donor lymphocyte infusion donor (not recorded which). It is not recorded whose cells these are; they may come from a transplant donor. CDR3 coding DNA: TGTGCCAGCTCTCTTCGCCGGGACCGGAACACCGGGGAGCTGTTTTTT. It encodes CASSLRRDRNTGELFF.